The entry below gives a single TCR beta chain sequence along with its context. CDR3 length: 13 amino acids. The germline V gene has CDR1 SQVTM and CDR2 ANQGSEA. With V trimmed by 0 bases and J by 10 bases, 5 bases remained unmatched. These data are taken from a study of blood T cell repertoires in COVID-19. Turning to the study itself: Collection of acute and convalescent COVID-19 samples took place in the United States, Italy and Spain.

Assay used: immunoSEQ multiplex PCR; TCRdb lists only in-frame clones, some missing. In the table there are roughly 220,000 clones, approximately 82% of which are singletons. This TCR was sampled from a woman in her thirties or forties who had recovered from COVID-19. The sequencing sample was made of peripheral blood. The chain employs TRBV29-1 and TRBJ1-1; TRBD1 matches at 10 bases. CDR3 loop: CSVEDPGQGSAFF. The CDR3 DNA follows: TGCAGCGTTGAAGATCCGGGACAGGGGTCAGCTTTCTTT. The complete variable domain, with remaining parts taken from reference TRBV29-1 and TRBJ1-1, reads SAVISQKPSRDICQRGTSLTIQCQVDSQVTMMFWYRQQPGQSLTLIATANQGSEATYESGFVIDKFPISRPNLTFSTLTVSNMSPEDSSIYLCSVEDPGQGSAFFGQGTRLTVV.